This entry features one T cell receptor beta chain sequence. As yet, its antigen is unknown. A junction boundary mismatches the germline segment, possibly from a read error. Healthy bone marrow donors made up the donors. The data originate from a study of cytomegalovirus exposure and HLA in healthy donors. General study findings and limits: Researchers catalogued about 160 TCR beta chains as cytomegalovirus-associated. An analysis was carried out later, and it reportedly showed fewer N-insertions in an Asian-associated ancestry cluster than the 666-donor mean.

Amplification used 60 Vbeta primers and 13 Jbeta primers. Profiled with immunoSEQ multiplex PCR; TCRdb holds only in-frame clones, not every one. This sample has fewer than 140,000 clones, with more than 60% found just once. This CDR3 comprises 13 residues. CDR1 is SQVTM and CDR2 is ANQGSEA in the germline V gene. Input material: PBMCs. V is TRBV29-1 and J is TRBJ2-5; 9 bases fit TRBD1. The receptor was derived from a man aged 35 to 55 in good health and CMV-seronegative. The CDR3 sequence: CSIDRGSQETQYF. DNA for the CDR3: TGCAGCATTGACAGGGGGAGCCAAGAGACCCAGTACTTC.